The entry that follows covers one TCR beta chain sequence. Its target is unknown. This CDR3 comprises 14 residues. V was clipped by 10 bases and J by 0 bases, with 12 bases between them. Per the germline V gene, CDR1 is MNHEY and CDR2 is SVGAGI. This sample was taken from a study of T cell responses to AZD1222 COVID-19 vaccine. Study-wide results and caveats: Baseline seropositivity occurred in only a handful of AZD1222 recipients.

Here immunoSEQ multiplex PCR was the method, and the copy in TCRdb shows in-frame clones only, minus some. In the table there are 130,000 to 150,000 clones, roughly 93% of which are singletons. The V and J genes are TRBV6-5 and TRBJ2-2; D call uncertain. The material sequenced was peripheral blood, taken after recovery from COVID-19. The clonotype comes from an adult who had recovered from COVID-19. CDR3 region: CATHSDSNTGELFF. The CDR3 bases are TGTGCCACCCACTCCGACTCGAACACCGGGGAGCTGTTTTTT.